The clone carrying this T cell receptor beta chain was detected ten times or more. The antigen is undetermined. The donors were all healthy and Caucasian. The data are from a study of identical twins. Study results and limitations: Sequences that were out-of-frame, alpha and twin-shared displayed an excess of low generation probability. Clonotypes of the beta chain that were abundant in cord blood carried fewer insertions (memory repertoires showed none). Donors were not followed over many years; analysis was cross-sectional.

Each CDR3 protein gets one entry after TCRdb re-called the 5' RACE reads with MiXCR. The table lists about 690,000 distinct CDR3 sequences, approximately 6% of them singletons. The sample taken for sequencing was naive T cells sorted from blood. This receptor was taken from a young man in good health.

CDR3 sequence reads: CASSLIAESYGYTF. Written as DNA, the CDR3 is TGTGCCAGCAGCTTAATCGCAGAGAGCTATGGCTACACCTTC. The chain recombines TRBV7-9 with TRBJ1-2; D is ambiguous. Looked up from germline, CDR1 is SEHNR and CDR2 is FQNEAQ (reference sequence). Between the trimmed V and J ends, which lost 2 bases and 4 bases, there was a span of 11 bases. CDR3 length: 14 amino acids.